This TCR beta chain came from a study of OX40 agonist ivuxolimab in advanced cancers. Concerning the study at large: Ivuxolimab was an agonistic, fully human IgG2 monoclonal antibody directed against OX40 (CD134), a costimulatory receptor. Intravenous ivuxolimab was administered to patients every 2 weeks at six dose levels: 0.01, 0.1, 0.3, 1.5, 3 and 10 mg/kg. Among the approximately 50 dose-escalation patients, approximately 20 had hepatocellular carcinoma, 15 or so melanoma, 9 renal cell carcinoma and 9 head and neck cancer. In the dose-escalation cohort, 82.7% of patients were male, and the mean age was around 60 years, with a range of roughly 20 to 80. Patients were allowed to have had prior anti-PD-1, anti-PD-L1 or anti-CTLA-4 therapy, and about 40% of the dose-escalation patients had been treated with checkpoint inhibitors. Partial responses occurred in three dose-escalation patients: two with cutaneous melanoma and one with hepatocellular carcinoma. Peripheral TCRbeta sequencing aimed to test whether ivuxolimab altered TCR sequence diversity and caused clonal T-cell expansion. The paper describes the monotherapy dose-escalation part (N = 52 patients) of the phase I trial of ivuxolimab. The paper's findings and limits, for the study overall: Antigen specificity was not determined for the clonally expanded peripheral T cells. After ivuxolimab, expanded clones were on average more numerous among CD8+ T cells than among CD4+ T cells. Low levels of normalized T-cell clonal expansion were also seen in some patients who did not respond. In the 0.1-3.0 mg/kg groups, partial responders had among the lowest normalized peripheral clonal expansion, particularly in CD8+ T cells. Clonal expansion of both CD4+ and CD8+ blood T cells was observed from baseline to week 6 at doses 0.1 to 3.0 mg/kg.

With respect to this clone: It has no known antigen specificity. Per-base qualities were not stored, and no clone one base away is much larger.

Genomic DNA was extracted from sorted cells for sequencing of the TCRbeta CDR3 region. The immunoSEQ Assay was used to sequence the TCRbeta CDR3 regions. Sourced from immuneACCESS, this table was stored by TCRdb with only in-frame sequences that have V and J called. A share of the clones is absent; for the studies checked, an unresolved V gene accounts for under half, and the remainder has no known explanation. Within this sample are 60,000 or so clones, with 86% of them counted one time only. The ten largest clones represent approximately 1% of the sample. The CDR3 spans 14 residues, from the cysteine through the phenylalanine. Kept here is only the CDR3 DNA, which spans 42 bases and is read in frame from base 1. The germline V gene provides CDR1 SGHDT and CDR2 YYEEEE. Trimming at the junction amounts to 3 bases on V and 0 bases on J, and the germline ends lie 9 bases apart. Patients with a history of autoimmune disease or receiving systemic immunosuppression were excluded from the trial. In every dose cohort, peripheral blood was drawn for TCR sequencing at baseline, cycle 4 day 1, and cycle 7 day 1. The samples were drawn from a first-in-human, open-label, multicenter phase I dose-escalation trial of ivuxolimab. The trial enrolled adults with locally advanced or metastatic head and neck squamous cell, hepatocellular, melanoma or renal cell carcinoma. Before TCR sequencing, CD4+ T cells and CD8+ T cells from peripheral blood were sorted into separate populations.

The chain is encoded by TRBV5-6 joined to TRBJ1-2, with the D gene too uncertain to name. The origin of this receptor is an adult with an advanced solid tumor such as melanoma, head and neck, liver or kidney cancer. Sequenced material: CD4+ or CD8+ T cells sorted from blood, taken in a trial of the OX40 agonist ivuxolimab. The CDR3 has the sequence CASSSGGTNYGYTF. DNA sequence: TGTGCCAGCAGCTCGGGAGGCACTAACTATGGCTACACCTTC.